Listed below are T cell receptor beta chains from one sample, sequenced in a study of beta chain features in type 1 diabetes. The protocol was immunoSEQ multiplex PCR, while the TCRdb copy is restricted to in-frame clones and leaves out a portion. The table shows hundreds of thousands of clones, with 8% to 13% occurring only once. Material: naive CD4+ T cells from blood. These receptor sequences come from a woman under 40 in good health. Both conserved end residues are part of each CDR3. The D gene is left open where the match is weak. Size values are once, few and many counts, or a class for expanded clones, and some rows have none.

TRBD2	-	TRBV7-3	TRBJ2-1	TGTGCCAGCAGCCCCTCCGGGACTAGCGATGAGCAGTTCTTC	CASSPSGTSDEQFF
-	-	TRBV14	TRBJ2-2	TGTGCCAGCAGCCAAGTGGGGACATTGAACACCGGGGAGCTGTTTTTT	CASSQVGTLNTGELFF
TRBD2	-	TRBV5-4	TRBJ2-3	TGTGCCAGCAGCTCGGGACTAGCGGGAGGGCGGATGGATACGCAGTATTTT	CASSSGLAGGRMDTQYF
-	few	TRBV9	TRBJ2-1	TGTGCCAGCAGCGTACGCGGGATCACCTACAATGAGCAGTTCTTC	CASSVRGITYNEQFF
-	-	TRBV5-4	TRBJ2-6	TGTGCCAGCAGCACCGGGACTGCGAGCTCTGGGGCCAACGTCCTGACTTTC	CASSTGTASSGANVLTF
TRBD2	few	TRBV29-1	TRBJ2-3	TGCAGCGCCTGGACTAGCGGGGCCTCAGATACGCAGTATTTT	CSAWTSGASDTQYF
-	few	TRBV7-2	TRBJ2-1	TGTGCCAGCAGCTTAGCCAGGGCGAACTACAATGAGCAGTTCTTC	CASSLARANYNEQFF
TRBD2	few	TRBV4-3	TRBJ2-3	TGCGCCAGCAGCCAAGATCGGGCTAGCGGGAGCCCAGATACGCAGTATTTT	CASSQDRASGSPDTQYF
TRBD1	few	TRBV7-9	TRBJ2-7	TGTGCCAGCAGCTTGGGGACAGAGATTTACGAGCAGTACTTC	CASSLGTEIYEQYF
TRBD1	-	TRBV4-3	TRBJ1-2	TGCGCCAGCAGCCGATTGACAGGGGGAACTACCGGCTACACCTTC	CASSRLTGGTTGYTF
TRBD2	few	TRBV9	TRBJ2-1	TGTGCCAGCAGCGTAGTCGGCGGGAGGGAGTACAATGAGCAGTTCTTC	CASSVVGGREYNEQFF
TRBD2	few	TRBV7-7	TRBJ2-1	TGTGCTAGCAGCAGAGCTAGCGGGAGGGGCTCCTACAATGAGCAGTTCTTC	CASSRASGRGSYNEQFF
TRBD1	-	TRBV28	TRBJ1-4	TGTGCCAGCAGATCCAGGGGGCCTAATGAAAAACTGTTTTTT	CASRSRGPNEKLFF
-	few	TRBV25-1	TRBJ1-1	TGTGCCAGCAGTGAATGGGGGCAGCGCACTGAAGCTTTCTTT	CASSEWGQRTEAFF
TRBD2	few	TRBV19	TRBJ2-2	TGTGCCAGTAGTAGCTTTCTGGTCCTAGCGGGAGATGGGACCGGGGAGCTGTTTTTT	CASSSFLVLAGDGTGELFF
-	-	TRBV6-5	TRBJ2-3	TGTGCCAGCAGTTGGACCAGGGGCGTCACAGATACGCAGTATTTT	CASSWTRGVTDTQYF
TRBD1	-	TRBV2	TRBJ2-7	TGTGCCAGCAGGGCCCGTCCCGACAGGGACGAGCAGTACTTC	CASRARPDRDEQYF
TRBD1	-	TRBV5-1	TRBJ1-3	TGCGCCAGCAGCCCCAGGACAGGGGCCGATTCTGGAAACACCATATATTTT	CASSPRTGADSGNTIYF
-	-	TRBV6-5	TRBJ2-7	TGTGCCAGCAGTGATTTCGGGATTTCCTACGAGCAGTACTTC	CASSDFGISYEQYF
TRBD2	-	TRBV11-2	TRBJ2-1	TGTGCCAGCAGCTACCGACTAGCGGGAGAAGTTGAGCAGTTCTTC	CASSYRLAGEVEQFF
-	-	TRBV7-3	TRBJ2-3	TGTGCCAGCAGCGGGGAGACCCCAGATACGCAGTATTTT	CASSGETPDTQYF
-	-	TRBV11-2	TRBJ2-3	TGTGCCAGCAGCTTCGCGGGAGAGGGGGTAGATACGCAGTATTTT	CASSFAGEGVDTQYF
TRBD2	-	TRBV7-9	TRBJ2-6	TGTGCCAGCAGCCCCACTAGCGCTGGGGCCAACGTCCTGACTTTC	CASSPTSAGANVLTF
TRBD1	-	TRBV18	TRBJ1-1	TGTGCCAGCTCACGGAGGACAGGTTTAGGTAAGGACACTGAAGCTTTCTTT	CASSRRTGLGKDTEAFF
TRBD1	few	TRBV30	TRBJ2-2	TGTGCCTGGAAAACGCCGGGACAGGGGCACACCGGGGAGCTGTTTTTT	CAWKTPGQGHTGELFF
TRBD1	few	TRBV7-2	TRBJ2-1	TGTGCCAGCAGCGGGGACAGCTCCTACAATGAGCAGTTCTTC	CASSGDSSYNEQFF
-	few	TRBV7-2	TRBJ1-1	TGTGCCAGCAGCGGGTCGAGGGGGACTGAAGCTTTCTTT	CASSGSRGTEAFF
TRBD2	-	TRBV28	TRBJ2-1	TGTGCCAGCACTAATCGACTAGCGGGAGGGTCAAATGAGCAGTTCTTC	CASTNRLAGGSNEQFF
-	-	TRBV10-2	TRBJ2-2	TGCGCCAGCAAGGAGCAAGGTCGAGAGCTGTTTTTT	CASKEQGRELFF
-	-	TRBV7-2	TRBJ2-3	TGTGCCAGCAGCTTTTCAAGCAGCACAGATACGCAGTATTTT	CASSFSSSTDTQYF
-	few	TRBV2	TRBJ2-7	TGTGCCAGCCTCCCGGGACAATCCTACGAGCAGTACTTC	CASLPGQSYEQYF
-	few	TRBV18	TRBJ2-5	TGTGCCAGCTCACCAGGACAGACCCCCGACCAGTACTTC	CASSPGQTPDQYF
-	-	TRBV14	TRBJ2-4	TGTGCCAGCAGCCATAACGGAAACATTCAGTACTTC	CASSHNGNIQYF
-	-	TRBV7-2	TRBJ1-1	TGTGCCAGCAGCTTAAGTAGTAGTCCTTACACTGAAGCTTTCTTT	CASSLSSSPYTEAFF
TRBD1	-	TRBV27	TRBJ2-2	TGTGCCAGCACCCGGGGGACAGGGCGGGCCGGGGAGCTGTTTTTT	CASTRGTGRAGELFF
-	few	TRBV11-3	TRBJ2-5	TGTGCCAGCAGCACCAGCCAAGAGACCCAGTACTTC	CASSTSQETQYF
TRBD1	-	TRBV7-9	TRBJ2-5	TGTGCCAGCAGCTTACCTCGACAGGGGGTTGAAGAGACCCAGTACTTC	CASSLPRQGVEETQYF
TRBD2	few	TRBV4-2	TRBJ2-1	TGTGCCAGCAGCCAAGAGTCAGGTAGCGGGCCCTCCTACAATGAGCAGTTCTTC	CASSQESGSGPSYNEQFF
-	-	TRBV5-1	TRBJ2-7	TGCGCCAGCAGCTCCAGGGGACGTACTCGCTACGAGCAGTACTTC	CASSSRGRTRYEQYF
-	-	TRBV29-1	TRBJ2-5	TGCAGCGTTGAAGCCGGGGGAGAGACCCAGTACTTC	CSVEAGGETQYF
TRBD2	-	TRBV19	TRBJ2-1	TGTGCCAGTAGTCTTCTAGCGGGGGAGCATGAGCAGTTCTTC	CASSLLAGEHEQFF
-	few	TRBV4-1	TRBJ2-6	TGCGCCAGCAGCCAAGAGTCTCGCTCTGGGGCCAACGTCCTGACTTTC	CASSQESRSGANVLTF
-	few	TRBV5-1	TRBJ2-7	TGCGCCAGCAGCTTGAGGGCCCGACCGGCAGGGTTGGGCGGTTCCTACGAGCAGTACTTC	CASSLRARPAGLGGSYEQYF
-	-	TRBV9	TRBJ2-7	TGTGCCTCCTCTCTTGCTAGCTCCTACGAGCAGTACTTC	CASSLASSYEQYF
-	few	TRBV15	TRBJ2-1	TGTGCCACCAGCAGAGAGATCGGAGGCAGCGATGAGCAGTTCTTC	CATSREIGGSDEQFF
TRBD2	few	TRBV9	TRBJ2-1	TGTGCCAGCAGGGCGGGAGGAGGGGGTGAGCAGTTCTTC	CASRAGGGGEQFF